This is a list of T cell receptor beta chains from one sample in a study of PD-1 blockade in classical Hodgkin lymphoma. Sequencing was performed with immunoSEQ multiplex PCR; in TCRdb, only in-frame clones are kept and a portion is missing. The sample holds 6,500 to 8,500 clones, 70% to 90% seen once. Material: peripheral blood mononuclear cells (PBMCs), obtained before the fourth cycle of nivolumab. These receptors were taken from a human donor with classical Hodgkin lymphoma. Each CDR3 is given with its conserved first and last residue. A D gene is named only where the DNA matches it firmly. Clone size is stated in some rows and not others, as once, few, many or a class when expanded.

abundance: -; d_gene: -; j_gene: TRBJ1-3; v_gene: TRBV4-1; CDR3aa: CASRRDGVGNTIYF; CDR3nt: TGCGCCAGCCGACGGGACGGGGTAGGAAACACCATATATTTT
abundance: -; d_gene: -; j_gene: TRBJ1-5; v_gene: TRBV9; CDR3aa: CASSVGENQPQHF; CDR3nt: TGTGCCAGCAGCGTAGGGGAAAATCAGCCCCAGCATTTT
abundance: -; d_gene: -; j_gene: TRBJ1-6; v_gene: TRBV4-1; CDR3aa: CASSRARGLASPLHF; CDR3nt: TGCGCCAGCAGCCGCGCTAGAGGGTTGGCATCACCCCTCCACTTT
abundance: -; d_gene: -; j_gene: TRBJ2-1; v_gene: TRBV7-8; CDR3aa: CASSHIHRDTHNEQFF; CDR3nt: TGTGCCAGCAGCCATATACACCGGGACACACACAATGAGCAGTTCTTC
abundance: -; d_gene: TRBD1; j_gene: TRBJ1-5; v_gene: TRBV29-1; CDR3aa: CSVVIKGQFSNQPQHF; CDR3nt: TGCAGCGTGGTAATAAAGGGACAGTTTAGCAATCAGCCCCAGCATTTT
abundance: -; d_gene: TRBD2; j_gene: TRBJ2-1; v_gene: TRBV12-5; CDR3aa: CASGLGLARGDEQFF; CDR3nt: TGTGCTAGTGGTCTCGGACTAGCGAGAGGGGATGAGCAGTTCTTC
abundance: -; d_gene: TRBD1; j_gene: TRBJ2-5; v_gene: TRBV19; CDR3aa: CASSMVTGSMWETQYF; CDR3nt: TGTGCCAGTAGTATGGTGACAGGGTCTATGTGGGAGACCCAGTACTTC
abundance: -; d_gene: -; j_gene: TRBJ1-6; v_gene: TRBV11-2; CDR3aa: CASSYGRSSYNSPLHF; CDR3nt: TGTGCCAGCAGTTATGGACGGAGCTCCTATAATTCACCCCTCCACTTT
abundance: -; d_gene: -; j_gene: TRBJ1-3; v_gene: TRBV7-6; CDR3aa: CASSPGGNTIYF; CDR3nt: TGTGCCAGCAGCCCCGGCGGAAACACCATATATTTT
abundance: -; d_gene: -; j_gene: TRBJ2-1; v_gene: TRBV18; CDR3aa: CASSTGNYNEQFF; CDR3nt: TGTGCCAGCTCAACCGGGAATTACAATGAGCAGTTCTTC
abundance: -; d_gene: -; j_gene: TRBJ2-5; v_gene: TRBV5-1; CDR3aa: CASSLAGTSQETQYF; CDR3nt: TGCGCCAGCAGCTTGGCCGGGACTTCCCAAGAGACCCAGTACTTC
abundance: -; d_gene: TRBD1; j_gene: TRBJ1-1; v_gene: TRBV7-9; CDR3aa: CASRARRGKNTEAFF; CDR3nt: TGTGCCAGCAGAGCCCGCAGGGGGAAGAACACTGAAGCTTTCTTT
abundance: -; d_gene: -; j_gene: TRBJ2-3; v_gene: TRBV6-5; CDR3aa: CASSFSRPYYTDTQYF; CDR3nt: TGTGCCAGCAGTTTCTCCAGGCCCTACTACACAGATACGCAGTATTTT
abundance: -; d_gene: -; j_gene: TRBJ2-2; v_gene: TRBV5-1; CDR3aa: CASSLSRSNTGELFF; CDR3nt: TGCGCCAGCAGCTTGAGTCGCTCGAACACCGGGGAGCTGTTTTTT
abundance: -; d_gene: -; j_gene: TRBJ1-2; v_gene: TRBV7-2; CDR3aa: CASSSFTSGYGYTF; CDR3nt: TGTGCCAGCAGCTCCTTCACAAGCGGCTATGGCTACACCTTC
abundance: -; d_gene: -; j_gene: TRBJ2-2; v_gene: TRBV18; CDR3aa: CASSPPYGELFF; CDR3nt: TGTGCCAGCTCACCACCGTACGGGGAGCTGTTTTTT
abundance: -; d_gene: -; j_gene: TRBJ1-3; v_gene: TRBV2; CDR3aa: CASSSLGAGNTIYF; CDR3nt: TGTGCCAGCAGTTCGCTGGGGGCTGGAAACACCATATATTTT
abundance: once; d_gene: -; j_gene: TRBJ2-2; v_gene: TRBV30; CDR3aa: CAWSVHRTANTGELFF; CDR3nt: TGTGCCTGGAGTGTACACAGGACAGCAAACACCGGGGAGCTGTTTTTT
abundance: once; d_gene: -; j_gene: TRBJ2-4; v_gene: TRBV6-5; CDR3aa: CASTLSEGGIQYF; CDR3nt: TGTGCCAGCACCCTAAGCGAGGGAGGCATTCAGTACTTC
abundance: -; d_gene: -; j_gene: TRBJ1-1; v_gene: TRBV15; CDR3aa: CATSRDRGMNTEAFF; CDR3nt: TGTGCCACCAGCAGAGATAGAGGGATGAACACTGAAGCTTTCTTT
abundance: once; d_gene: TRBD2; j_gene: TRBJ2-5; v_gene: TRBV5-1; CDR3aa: CASSWGLAGKTRETQYF; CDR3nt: TGCGCCAGCAGTTGGGGACTAGCGGGGAAGACAAGGGAGACCCAGTACTTC
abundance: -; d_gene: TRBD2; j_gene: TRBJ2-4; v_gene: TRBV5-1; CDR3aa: CASSLASGASDIQYF; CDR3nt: TGCGCCAGCAGCTTGGCCAGCGGGGCCTCAGACATTCAGTACTTC
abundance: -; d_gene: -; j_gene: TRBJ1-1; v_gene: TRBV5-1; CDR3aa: CASSFTSAQGEAFF; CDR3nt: TGCGCCAGCAGCTTCACGAGCGCGCAGGGTGAAGCTTTCTTT
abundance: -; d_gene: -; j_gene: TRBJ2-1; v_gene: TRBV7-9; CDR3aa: CASSSMSHNEQFF; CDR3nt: TGTGCCAGCAGCTCCATGTCCCACAATGAGCAGTTCTTC
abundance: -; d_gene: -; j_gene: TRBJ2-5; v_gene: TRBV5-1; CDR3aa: CASSWYGQGGETQYF; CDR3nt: TGCGCCAGCAGCTGGTATGGGCAGGGCGGGGAGACCCAGTACTTC
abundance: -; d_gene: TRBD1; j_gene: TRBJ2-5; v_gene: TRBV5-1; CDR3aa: CASSRWYRQGLRETQYF; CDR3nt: TGCGCCAGCAGCCGGTGGTATCGACAGGGGTTACGAGAGACCCAGTACTTC
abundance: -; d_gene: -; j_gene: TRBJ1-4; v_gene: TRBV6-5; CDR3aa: CASGRRREKLFF; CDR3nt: TGTGCCAGCGGACGGAGGAGGGAAAAACTGTTTTTT
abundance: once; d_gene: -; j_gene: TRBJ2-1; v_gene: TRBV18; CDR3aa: CASSPGLYNEQFF; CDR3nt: TGTGCCAGCTCACCAGGGTTGTACAATGAGCAGTTCTTC
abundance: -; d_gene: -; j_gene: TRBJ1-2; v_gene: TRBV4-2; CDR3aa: CASSSRDVSYGYTF; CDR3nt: TGTGCCAGCAGCTCCAGGGATGTCAGCTATGGCTACACCTTC